Below are 3 T cell receptor beta chains sequenced from a single sample in a study of human T cells and chemical hapten exposure. TCRdb fed the RACE reads into MiXCR, producing one record per CDR3 protein. The data show 350,000 to 450,000 distinct CDR3 sequences, roughly 5.3% seen once. Time point denoted: pre-sensitization, week 0. Treatment reported: therapeutic diphenylcyclopropenone sensitization with weekly scalp DPC. Specimen: whole blood, collected in connection with sensitization to the hapten diphenylcyclopropenone (DPC). These receptors came from a woman aged 45-59 years with alopecia areata. Some clones in this sample may be carry-over from other donors' samples.

In its sample, this clonotype was seen many times. This chain connects TRBV7-9 to TRBJ2-3; D tentatively fits TRBD1 or TRBD2 (5 bases each). There are 13 residues in the CDR3. Germline V gene lookup returns CDR1 SEHNR and CDR2 FQNEAQ (reference sequence). Trimming removed 11 bases at V and 1 base at J, with 13 bases between. CDR3 amino acids: CASSGTGTDTQYF. In DNA form, the CDR3 reads TGTGCCTCGTCCGGGACGGGCACAGATACGCAGTATTTT.

This clonotype was picked up many times. The gene calls are TRBV6-5 and TRBJ2-3; perhaps TRBD1 as D (5 bases). Trimming cost V 2 bases and J 0 bases, with 12 bases left between them. Germline assignment: CDR1 MNHEY and CDR2 SVGAGI. CDR3 size: 16 residues. The CDR3 loop reads CASSYDGATSTDTQYF. The CDR3 coding sequence is TGTGCCAGCAGTTACGATGGGGCGACTAGCACAGATACGCAGTATTTT.

This clonotype appeared many times. The gene calls are TRBV11-2 and TRBJ2-5; maybe TRBD1 (6 bases). Germline V gene sequence: CDR1 SGHAT, CDR2 FQNNGV. V was shortened by 6 bases and J by 5 bases, with 16 bases between the two germline ends. CDR3 length: 14 amino acids. The chain's CDR3 is CASRGEGHSETQYF. CDR3 in DNA: TGTGCCAGCAGGGGCGAGGGACACTCGGAGACCCAGTACTTC.